This is a list of T cell receptor beta chains from one sample in a study of T cell responses to AZD1222 COVID-19 vaccine. Generated by immunoSEQ multiplex PCR, the TCRdb table keeps only in-frame clones and is missing some. The sample consists of about 83,000 clones, about 82% of them appearing once. The material was peripheral blood, obtained on day 0 of AZD1222 vaccination. All receptors derive from an adult in good health. Each CDR3 is given with its conserved first and last residue. Fields, in order: J gene, clone size, V gene, D gene, CDR3 DNA, CDR3 protein. The D gene is left open where the match is weak. Some rows mark clone size as missing; the rest say once, few, many or name a class of expanded clone.

J: TRBJ2-1; size: -; V: TRBV10-2; D: -; DNA: TGCGCCAGCAAGGACCATAGCCGGAGCCGGTCCCATGAGCAGTTCTTC; CDR3: CASKDHSRSRSHEQFF
J: TRBJ2-2; size: -; V: TRBV18; D: -; DNA: TGTGCCAGCTCACCACCGTCAGTGGGGACCGGGGAGCTGTTTTTT; CDR3: CASSPPSVGTGELFF
J: TRBJ1-3; size: -; V: TRBV5-1; D: TRBD1; DNA: TGCGCCAGCAGCTTGGTGGGACAGTCATTTCTCTCTGGAAACACCATATATTTT; CDR3: CASSLVGQSFLSGNTIYF
J: TRBJ2-1; size: few; V: TRBV15; D: TRBD2; DNA: TGTGCCACCAGCAGAGCGGGAGGAGGGAATGAGCAGTTCTTC; CDR3: CATSRAGGGNEQFF
J: TRBJ1-4; size: -; V: TRBV7-2; D: -; DNA: TGTGCCAGCAGCTTAGATTTTGCGTCGGCTAATGAAAAACTGTTTTTT; CDR3: CASSLDFASANEKLFF
J: TRBJ2-5; size: -; V: TRBV7-6; D: -; DNA: TGTGCCAGCAGCGCGCTACAGGGTCTTGAAGAGACCCAGTACTTC; CDR3: CASSALQGLEETQYF
J: TRBJ2-7; size: -; V: TRBV5-6; D: -; DNA: TGTGCCAGCAGCTTGATAGGGGGATACGAGCAGTACTTC; CDR3: CASSLIGGYEQYF
J: TRBJ2-7; size: few; V: TRBV2; D: TRBD1; DNA: TGTGCCAGGAATGTGGGACAGGGGGTTCACGAGCAGTACTTC; CDR3: CARNVGQGVHEQYF
J: TRBJ1-4; size: -; V: TRBV18; D: TRBD1; DNA: TGTGCCAGCTCACCTACAGGGGGAAGTGAAAAACTGTTTTTT; CDR3: CASSPTGGSEKLFF
J: TRBJ2-7; size: -; V: TRBV18; D: -; DNA: TGTGCCAGCTCACCCATAGTAAGCTCCTACGAGCAGTACTTC; CDR3: CASSPIVSSYEQYF
J: TRBJ2-1; size: -; V: TRBV7-2; D: TRBD2; DNA: TGTGCCAGCAGCTTCGTGAGCGGGAGCTCCTACAATGAGCAGTTCTTC; CDR3: CASSFVSGSSYNEQFF
J: TRBJ2-2; size: -; V: TRBV7-3; D: -; DNA: TGTGCCAGCAGCCGTAACGCGAACACCGGGGAGCTGTTTTTT; CDR3: CASSRNANTGELFF
J: TRBJ2-2; size: -; V: TRBV29-1; D: -; DNA: TGCAGCGCTGGAGACACCTCGAACACCGGGGAGCTGTTTTTT; CDR3: CSAGDTSNTGELFF
J: TRBJ1-2; size: -; V: TRBV3-1/TRBV3-2; D: TRBD1; DNA: TGTGCCAGCAGCCAAGGAGACAGGGAGCACTATGGCTACACCTTC; CDR3: CASSQGDREHYGYTF
J: TRBJ1-2; size: once; V: TRBV6-5; D: -; DNA: TGTGCCAGCATCGGTTCCGACAGTCCTAACTATGGCTACACCTTC; CDR3: CASIGSDSPNYGYTF
J: TRBJ1-2; size: -; V: TRBV27; D: TRBD1; DNA: TGTGCCAGCAGTTTGGGTGGAAGTCAGGGGGTAGGTGGCTACACCTTC; CDR3: CASSLGGSQGVGGYTF